This T cell receptor beta chain was recorded in a study of cytomegalovirus exposure and HLA in healthy donors. These donors counted as nominally healthy when sampled, but unrecorded immune exposures were likely. In the PCR, 60 Vbeta and 13 Jbeta primers were used. Clones were sequenced by immunoSEQ multiplex PCR, and TCRdb holds only the in-frame ones, with some missing. The sample includes 150,000 to 200,000 clones, 82% of them seen just once. V lost 5 bases to trimming and J lost 3 bases, with 18 bases between them. Per the germline V gene, CDR1 is SGHTS and CDR2 is YDEGEE. The CDR3 consists of 16 residues. The study, taken as a whole, reports: As a later analysis revealed, most CMV-associated TCR beta chains appeared HLA-restricted. Productive rates of about 90% or about 30% were seen for most TCR beta V segments in an earlier analysis. Published work reported that the classifier diagnosed cytomegalovirus status with high specificity and sensitivity.

In this sample, this clone turned up a few times. Its antigen is undetermined. Input material: PBMCs. This clonotype was sampled from a middle-aged man in good health and CMV-seronegative. This rearrangement joins TRBV5-8 to TRBJ1-5, with TRBD1 as a possible D gene (5 bases). The CDR3 sequence: CASRRLPTGNNQPQHF. In DNA form, the CDR3 reads TGTGCCAGCAGGCGCCTTCCAACAGGAAACAATCAGCCCCAGCATTTT. The full variable domain, completed using reference TRBV5-8 and TRBJ1-5, is EAGVTQSPTHLIKTRGQQATLRCSPISGHTSVYWYQQALGLGLQFLLWYDEGEERNRGNFPPRFSGRQFPNYSSELNVNALELEDSALYLCASRRLPTGNNQPQHFGDGTRLSIL.